These 8 T cell receptor beta chains originate from one sample sequenced in a study of T cell responses to AZD1222 COVID-19 vaccine. TCRdb's table, derived via immunoSEQ multiplex PCR, lists solely in-frame clones and lacks some. The sample lists approximately 200,000 clones, roughly 94% occurring once. This specimen was peripheral blood, taken 28 days after the second dose of the MenACWY control vaccine. These receptors were obtained from an adult who received the MenACWY meningococcal vaccine as a control.

The chain has TRBV6-6 and TRBJ2-3; D is uncertain. CDR1 and CDR2 from the germline V gene are MNHNY and SVGAGI (reference sequence). The CDR3 covers 16 residues. V was trimmed by 5 bases and J by 2 bases, leaving 17 bases between them. The CDR3 is CASSQLGPKTTDTQYF. Here the CDR3 DNA reads TGTGCCAGCAGTCAGCTTGGGCCTAAGACCACAGATACGCAGTATTTT.

This sequence joins TRBV19 and TRBJ2-1, with 7 nucleotides matching TRBD2. Germline lookup yields CDR1 LNHDA and CDR2 SQIVND (reference sequence). The CDR3 loop spans 14 amino acids. With 3 bases clipped from V and 5 bases from J, the junction kept 4 bases outside the gene matches. CDR3 protein: CASSMGLKNNEQFF. Written as DNA, the CDR3 is TGTGCCAGTAGTATGGGACTAAAGAACAATGAGCAGTTCTTC.

V usage is TRBV11-1 and J usage is TRBJ1-1, with 7 bases fitting TRBD1. This CDR3 region has 15 residues. J lost 3 bases, V lost 0 bases, and 4 bases had no gene match. Germline V CDR1 and CDR2: SGHAT, FQDESV (reference sequence). This CDR3 reads CASSLAGTADTEAFF. Written as DNA, the CDR3 is TGTGCCAGCAGCTTAGCGGGGACAGCGGACACTGAAGCTTTCTTT.

V gene TRBV15 combines with J gene TRBJ1-4; D might be TRBD1 (5 bases). Trimming shortened V by 1 base and J by 5 bases, and 11 bases separated the two germline ends. The CDR3 length is 15 residues. Per the germline V gene, CDR1 is LNHNV and CDR2 is YYDKDF (reference sequence). The CDR3 DNA reads as TGTGCCACCAGCAGAGGCAGCAGGGCGAATGAAAAACTGTTTTTT. It encodes CATSRGSRANEKLFF.

The V gene is TRBV5-1, the J gene TRBJ2-3; D might be TRBD1 (5 bases). The V end was cut by 0 bases, the J end by 2 bases, with 7 bases between. This CDR3 region has 14 residues. Germline V gene lookup returns CDR1 SGHRS and CDR2 YFSETQ. For the CDR3, the DNA is TGCGCCAGCAGCTTGGGACAGACCACAGATACGCAGTATTTT. Translating gives CASSLGQTTDTQYF.

The CDR3 region has the DNA TGTGCCAGCAGCCCCACGGCGGGAGCCTACGAGCAGTACTTC. Its protein is CASSPTAGAYEQYF. The V and J genes are TRBV3-1 (or the pseudogene TRBV3-2) and TRBJ2-7, with 7 bases that match TRBD2. The CDR3 has 14 residues. The V and J ends lost 4 bases and 2 bases, in that order; junction bases with no gene match: 5. The V gene's germline CDR1 is LGHDT and CDR2 YNNKEL (reference sequence).

The chain combines TRBV3-1 (or the pseudogene TRBV3-2) with TRBJ2-7; 7 bases line up with TRBD1. The germline V gene has CDR1 LGHDT and CDR2 YNNKEL (reference sequence). Germline trimming cut 7 bases from V and 5 bases from J; bases unmatched to any gene: 8. The CDR3 is 13 residues long. In DNA form, the CDR3 reads TGTGCCAGCAAGGGGGCCTGGTGGGACGAGCAGTACTTC. It is translated as CASKGAWWDEQYF.

This chain links TRBV28 with TRBJ1-1; TRBD1 might be the D (5 bases). Germline V gene sequence: CDR1 MDHEN, CDR2 SYDVKM. V shed 4 bases and J shed 1 base, with 10 bases lying between them. The CDR3 is 14 residues long. CDR3 sequence reads: CASSWADRNTEAFF. The CDR3 bases are TGTGCCAGCAGTTGGGCTGACAGGAACACTGAAGCTTTCTTT.